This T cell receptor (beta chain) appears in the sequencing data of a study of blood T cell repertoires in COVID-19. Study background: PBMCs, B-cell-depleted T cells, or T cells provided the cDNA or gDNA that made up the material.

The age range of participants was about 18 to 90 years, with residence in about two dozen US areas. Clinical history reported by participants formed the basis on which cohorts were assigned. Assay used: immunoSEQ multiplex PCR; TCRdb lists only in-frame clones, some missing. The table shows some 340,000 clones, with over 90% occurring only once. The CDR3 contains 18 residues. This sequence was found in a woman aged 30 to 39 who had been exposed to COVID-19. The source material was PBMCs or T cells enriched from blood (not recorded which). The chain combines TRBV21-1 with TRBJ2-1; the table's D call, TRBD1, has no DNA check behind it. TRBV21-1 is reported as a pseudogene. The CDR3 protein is CASSITGTGGGRWNEQFF. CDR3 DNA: TGTGCCAGCAGCATAACCGGGACAGGGGGCGGAAGGTGGAATGAGCAGTTCTTC.